These 5 T cell receptor beta chains share one sample of origin, sequenced in a study of T cell responses to AZD1222 COVID-19 vaccine. The protocol was immunoSEQ multiplex PCR, while the TCRdb copy is restricted to in-frame clones and leaves out a portion. This sample has some 99,000 clones, with about nine tenths found just once. The sample consisted of peripheral blood, taken on day 0 of AZD1222 vaccination. These receptors were obtained from an adult in good health.

The chain carries TRBV6-4 and TRBJ1-1, with 7 bases aligning to TRBD1. V was pared by 3 bases and J by 9 bases, with 7 bases of the junction left unmatched. CDR1 is MRHNA and CDR2 is SNTAGT in the germline V gene. The CDR3 spans 13 residues. This CDR3 is CASSESPGGQAFF. The DNA for the CDR3 is TGTGCCAGCAGTGAGTCCCCAGGGGGACAAGCTTTCTTT.

V and J are TRBV4-1 and TRBJ2-3; 15 bases line up with TRBD2. This CDR3 is 15 amino acids long. Germline values: CDR1 MGHRA, CDR2 YSYEKL. J was trimmed by 6 bases and V by 5 bases; bases with no gene match: 3. In DNA form, the CDR3 reads TGCGCCAGCAGCTTGGGACTAGCGGGAGGTGATACGCAGTATTTT. Protein product: CASSLGLAGGDTQYF.

This clone was recorded only once. This sequence joins TRBV4-3 and TRBJ2-7; the D gene is possibly TRBD1 (6 bases). The CDR3 length is 13 residues. V lost 1 base and J 5 bases, leaving 9 bases between the germline ends. Looked up from germline, CDR1 is LGHNA and CDR2 is YSLEER. This CDR3 reads CASSQGQEDEQYF. The CDR3 DNA reads TGCGCCAGCAGCCAAGGACAGGAGGACGAGCAGTACTTC.

The chain links TRBV28 to TRBJ1-4; 7 positions agree with TRBD1. Germline V gives CDR1 MDHEN, CDR2 SYDVKM. The J segment lost 4 bases and the V segment lost 5 bases, leaving 10 bases of the junction unmatched. CDR3 length: 16 amino acids. The CDR3 bases are TGTGCCAGCAGTGCACAGCAGGGGGTTTTTAATGAAAAACTGTTTTTT. The encoded protein is CASSAQQGVFNEKLFF.

The gene calls are TRBV15 and TRBJ1-2; 10 nucleotides match TRBD1. Germline V CDR1 and CDR2: LNHNV, YYDKDF (reference sequence). V gave up 0 bases and J gave up 6 bases; unmatched junction bases: 4. The CDR3 consists of 15 residues. The CDR3 region is CATSRDDRGRDGYTF. CDR3 DNA: TGTGCCACCAGCAGAGATGACAGGGGGCGGGATGGCTACACCTTC.